Shown below are 29 T cell receptor beta chains from a single sample sequenced in a study of T-cell memory formation after mild COVID-19 (dated by TCRdb to about 2021). The library was built by means of 5' RACE. The instrument was an Illumina NovaSeq 6000. TCRdb reanalyzed the raw reads on its own, using fastp at Q25 for trimming and MiXCR for clone calling, and kept in-frame beta chains. Each CDR3 protein appears once, grouped with its most common genes and DNA. The sample yields around 430,000 distinct CDR3 sequences; roughly 15% were counted once. The ten largest clonotypes hold 20% to 25% of the sample. The sequenced sample consisted of PBMCs or a T cell subset sorted from them (not recorded which). Source of these receptors: a man aged 18 to 35 who had mild COVID-19 (a few samples of this study predate the infection). The sample titles of this study are shuffled in the database, so cell type and time point are left out; the donor was told from shared clones.

A few counts support this clonotype. The V and J genes are TRBV29-1 and TRBJ2-7; D is perhaps TRBD2 (6 bases). Trimming took off 4 bases at V and 7 bases at J, with 20 bases between the two ends. The CDR3 sequence is 14 residues long. CDR1 and CDR2 (germline): SQVTM, ANQGSEA. For the CDR3, the DNA is TGCAGCGTTGGGCGGGGACCGGCACTTTTTGAGCAGTACTTC. Translated: CSVGRGPALFEQYF.

This sequence joins TRBV25-1 and TRBJ1-6; D unclear. This CDR3 region has 15 residues. V gave up 6 bases and J gave up 7 bases, with 16 bases separating them. The germline V gene has CDR1 MGHDK and CDR2 SYGVNS. The CDR3 here is CASRAAGQNNSPLHF. The CDR3 DNA reads TGTGCCAGCAGGGCTGCCGGGCAGAACAATTCACCCCTCCACTTT.

This chain connects TRBV5-1 to TRBJ1-1; D possibly corresponds to TRBD1 (6 bases). Looked up from germline, CDR1 is SGHRS and CDR2 is YFSETQ. The CDR3 length is 14 residues. Trimming pared 0 bases from V and 1 base from J, leaving 7 bases between. Here the CDR3 DNA reads TGCGCCAGCAGCTTGGCAGGGGAGAACACTGAAGCTTTCTTT. This translates into CASSLAGENTEAFF. Full variable domain (rest looked up from reference TRBV5-1 and TRBJ1-1): KAGVTQTPRYLIKTRGQQVTLSCSPISGHRSVSWYQQTPGQGLQFLFEYFSETQRNKGNFPGRFSGRQFSNSRSEMNVSTLELGDSALYLCASSLAGENTEAFFGQGTRLTVV.

This clonotype was observed at least ten times. The chain recombines TRBV20-1 with TRBJ2-2, with 11 positions matching TRBD1. CDR3 length: 17 residues. CDR1 DFQATT and CDR2 SNEGSKA come from the germline V gene (reference sequence). V trimming: 6 bases; J trimming: 5 bases; junction bases outside the gene matches: 14. CDR3 in amino acids: CSANGQGASPGTGELFF. CDR3 in DNA: TGCAGTGCCAATGGACAGGGGGCTAGCCCGGGGACCGGGGAGCTGTTTTTT.

The CDR3, as DNA: TGTGCCAGCAGTTCGACGACAGGAGTTAACTATGGCTACACCTTC. Protein: CASSSTTGVNYGYTF. V is TRBV27 and J is TRBJ1-2, with a weak D call TRBD1 (6 bases). Between the trimmed V and J ends, which lost 4 bases and 1 base, there was a span of 13 bases. CDR3 size: 15 residues. Germline CDR1 reads MNHEY; CDR2 reads SMNVEV (reference sequence).

The chain recombines TRBV11-3 with TRBJ2-7, with a possible D match to TRBD2 (6 bases). Germline V gene sequence: CDR1 SGHNT, CDR2 YENEEA. The germline V and J ends were trimmed by 5 bases and 0 bases, with 14 bases remaining between them. The CDR3 has 15 residues. Here the CDR3 DNA reads TGTGCCAGCAGCCAGGCCGCCGGGGGCTCCTACGAGCAGTACTTC. It yields the protein CASSQAAGGSYEQYF.

The table lists this clonotype with a few counts. The chain employs TRBV7-2 and TRBJ2-3, with D perhaps TRBD1 or TRBD2 (6 bases each). Germline V gene sequence: CDR1 SGHTA, CDR2 FQGNSA. There are 15 residues in the CDR3. V was pared by 1 base and J by 12 bases, with 20 bases between. The CDR3 loop is CASSLGGGTNPPQYF. CDR3 bases: TGTGCCAGCAGCTTAGGAGGGGGGACAAACCCGCCCCAGTATTTT.

This clonotype showed up just a few times. V is TRBV12-3 or TRBV12-4 and J is TRBJ1-1; no clear D gene. V shed 1 base and J shed 6 bases, with 9 bases lying between them. The CDR3 runs 13 residues. The CDR3 here is CASSLVSHAEAFF. CDR3 sequence (DNA): TGTGCCAGCAGTTTAGTGAGTCACGCTGAAGCTTTCTTT.

Comment on this clonotype: At one of its ends the junction is not consistent with the germline gene, which may arise from a read error. The chain combines TRBV7-7 with TRBJ1-5, with 7 positions matching TRBD1. Germline loops: CDR1 SSHAT, CDR2 FNYEAQ (reference sequence). The CDR3 loop spans 14 amino acids. CDR3 nucleotide sequence: TGTGCTAGCAGCATGACAGGGCGGGATCAGCCCCAGCATTTT. It translates to CASSMTGRDQPQHF. Supplemented by reference TRBV7-7 and TRBJ1-5, the full variable domain reads GAGVSQSPRYKVTKRGQDVTLRCDPISSHATLYWYQQALGQGPEFLTYFNYEAQPDKSGLPSDRFSAERPEGSISTLTIQRTEQRDSAMYRCASSMTGRDQPQHFGDGTRLSIL.

This chain links TRBV6-5 with TRBJ2-5, with 8 bases aligning to TRBD1. CDR1 and CDR2 (germline): MNHEY, SVGAGI. The CDR3 is 15 residues long. Germline trimming cut 5 bases from V and 1 base from J; bases unmatched to any gene: 6. The CDR3 sequence: CASSHPGQVQETQYF. The CDR3 bases are TGTGCCAGCAGTCACCCGGGACAGGTCCAAGAGACCCAGTACTTC.

The rearrangement joins TRBV4-2 to TRBJ1-4; the D gene is possibly TRBD1 (5 bases). Deletions cut 3 bases from V and 8 bases from J, with 19 bases between. The germline V gene has CDR1 LGHNA and CDR2 YNFKEQ. This CDR3 contains 16 residues. The CDR3 loop reads CASSQGRNPGGEKLFF. The CDR3 DNA follows: TGTGCCAGCAGCCAGGGACGGAATCCCGGGGGGGAAAAACTGTTTTTT.

This clonotype was seen many times. This rearrangement joins TRBV7-6 to TRBJ1-4; 10 bases agree with TRBD1. Per germline, CDR1 SGHVS and CDR2 FNYEAQ. The CDR3 is 15 amino acids. J lost 8 bases, V lost 5 bases, and 8 bases had no gene match. CDR3 loop: CASSKTDRGLEKLFF. The CDR3, as DNA: TGTGCCAGCAGCAAAACCGACAGGGGGCTCGAAAAACTGTTTTTT. Filled out from reference TRBV7-6 and TRBJ1-4, the complete variable domain reads GAGVSQSPRYKVTKRGQDVALRCDPISGHVSLYWYRQALGQGPEFLTYFNYEAQQDKSGLPNDRFSAERPEGSISTLTIQRTEQRDSAMYRCASSKTDRGLEKLFFGSGTQLSVL.

This sequence joins TRBV2 and TRBJ2-5; no definite D call. CDR3 length: 12 amino acids. V was cut by 6 bases and J by 2 bases, with 7 bases left in between. Germline lookup yields CDR1 SNHLY and CDR2 FYNNEI. Written as DNA, the CDR3 is TGTGCCAGCAGGGCGGATCAAGAGACCCAGTACTTC. The encoded protein is CASRADQETQYF.

The chain has TRBV2 and TRBJ2-5; tentative D call: TRBD2 (5 bases). CDR1 is SNHLY and CDR2 is FYNNEI in the germline V gene. V was trimmed by 7 bases and J by 2 bases, leaving 14 bases between them. The CDR3 extends over 14 amino acids. The DNA of the CDR3 is TGTGCCAGCACTTCGAGGGAGAGTCAAGAGACCCAGTACTTC. Translated: CASTSRESQETQYF.

There are many counts of this clonotype. This chain joins TRBV20-1 and TRBJ1-1, with D hard to call. Germline V gene sequence: CDR1 DFQATT, CDR2 SNEGSKA (reference sequence). Trimming pared 0 bases from V and 6 bases from J, leaving 14 bases between. The CDR3 loop spans 14 amino acids. The CDR3 sequence: CSARDRVGIAEAFF. In DNA, the CDR3 is TGCAGTGCTAGAGATCGTGTAGGGATCGCTGAAGCTTTCTTT.

The rearrangement uses TRBV6-5 and TRBJ1-1, with TRBD1 identical over 7 bases. J gave up 0 bases and V 5 bases, and 6 bases lay outside the gene matches. Germline CDR1 MNHEY, CDR2 SVGAGI. The CDR3 has 15 amino acids. CDR3 in amino acids: CASSEHRGMNTEAFF. In nucleotides, the CDR3 is TGTGCCAGCAGTGAACACAGGGGCATGAACACTGAAGCTTTCTTT.

CDR3: CASRGARNTIYF. The CDR3 bases are TGTGCCAGCAGAGGGGCACGAAACACCATATATTTT. The V and J genes are TRBV4-2 and TRBJ1-3; weak D call: TRBD1 (5 bases). Germline V gene lookup returns CDR1 LGHNA and CDR2 YNFKEQ. V was shortened by 6 bases and J by 5 bases, with 8 bases between the two germline ends. The CDR3 is 12 amino acids.

This clonotype was seen only a few times. The chain combines TRBV7-2 with TRBJ1-3, with 7 bases fitting TRBD1. The trim removed 3 bases at V and 2 bases at J, leaving 7 bases unmatched. The germline V gene encodes CDR1 SGHTA and CDR2 FQGNSA. This CDR3 is 16 amino acids long. The CDR3 here is CASSLAPQGAGNTIYF. DNA for the CDR3: TGTGCCAGCAGCTTGGCACCCCAGGGGGCTGGAAACACCATATATTTT. Full variable domain (missing parts from reference TRBV7-2 and TRBJ1-3): GAGVSQSPSNKVTEKGKDVELRCDPISGHTALYWYRQSLGQGLEFLIYFQGNSAPDKSGLPSDRFSAERTGGSVSTLTIQRTQQEDSAVYLCASSLAPQGAGNTIYFGEGSWLTVV.

This clonotype occurred a few times. The chain links TRBV7-2 to TRBJ1-5, with D unclear. Trimming took off 3 bases at V and 5 bases at J, with 11 bases between the two ends. The CDR3 extends over 14 amino acids. CDR1 and CDR2 (germline): SGHTA, FQGNSA. CDR3 sequence reads: CASSFLGIDQPQHF. CDR3 coding DNA: TGTGCCAGCAGCTTTCTTGGCATAGATCAGCCCCAGCATTTT. The variable domain in full, with the rest retrieved from reference TRBV7-2 and TRBJ1-5, is GAGVSQSPSNKVTEKGKDVELRCDPISGHTALYWYRQSLGQGLEFLIYFQGNSAPDKSGLPSDRFSAERTGGSVSTLTIQRTQQEDSAVYLCASSFLGIDQPQHFGDGTRLSIL.

The chain recombines TRBV4-1 with TRBJ1-2, with a possible D match to TRBD1 (5 bases). The CDR3 extends over 16 amino acids. Germline loops: CDR1 MGHRA, CDR2 YSYEKL. V lost 4 bases and J lost 1, with 16 bases in between. CDR3 residues: CASSPHDSNLNYGYTF. The CDR3 DNA is TGCGCCAGCAGCCCGCACGACAGTAACCTTAACTATGGCTACACCTTC.

The V and J genes are TRBV7-2 and TRBJ2-2; a weak D match, TRBD1 (6 bases). CDR3 size: 14 residues. The germline V and J ends were trimmed by 3 bases and 6 bases, with 11 bases remaining between them. Germline assignment: CDR1 SGHTA and CDR2 FQGNSA. CDR3 nucleotide sequence: TGTGCCAGCAGCTTCGGGTGGGGGCCCGGGGAGCTGTTTTTT. Translated: CASSFGWGPGELFF.

V gene TRBV3-1 combines with J gene TRBJ1-5; a weak D match, TRBD1 (5 bases). This CDR3 is built from 13 residues. The germline V and J ends were trimmed by 4 bases and 4 bases, with 8 bases remaining between them. Germline V gives CDR1 LGHDT, CDR2 YNNKEL (reference sequence). The CDR3 protein is CASSRQLNQPQHF. The CDR3 DNA is TGTGCCAGCAGCCGACAGTTGAATCAGCCCCAGCATTTT. The full variable domain, with the rest looked up from reference TRBV3-1 and TRBJ1-5, is DTAVSQTPKYLVTQMGNDKSIKCEQNLGHDTMYWYKQDSKKFLKIMFSYNNKELIINETVPNRFSPKSPDKAHLNLHINSLELGDSAVYFCASSRQLNQPQHFGDGTRLSIL.

The chain couples TRBV19 to TRBJ2-7; D gene ambiguous. CDR1 and CDR2 from the germline V gene are LNHDA and SQIVND (reference sequence). V lost 0 bases, J lost 3 bases, and 12 bases lay in between. The CDR3 spans 15 residues. CDR3 bases: TGTGCCAGTAGTATAGATCGTACAACAGTCTACGAGCAGTACGTC. Translating it yields CASSIDRTTVYEQYV.

This chain connects TRBV3-1 to TRBJ2-7, with 10 bases aligning to TRBD1. Germline-derived CDR1 and CDR2 are LGHDT and YNNKEL (reference sequence). The CDR3 contains 15 residues. Trimming took 4 bases from V and 2 from J; bases not matched to a gene: 5. CDR3: CASSLRTGGPYEQYF. The CDR3 nucleotides read TGTGCCAGCAGCCTTCGGACAGGGGGACCCTACGAGCAGTACTTC.

The chain uses TRBV5-1 and TRBJ2-2, with unresolved D. V lost 0 bases to trimming and J lost 4 bases, with 7 bases between them. The CDR3 runs 14 residues. The germline V gene has CDR1 SGHRS and CDR2 YFSETQ. The CDR3 sequence is CASSLEGSTGELFF. The CDR3 nucleotides read TGCGCCAGCAGCTTGGAAGGCTCCACCGGGGAGCTGTTTTTT.

J is TRBJ1-1 and V is TRBV15; D is ambiguous. The germline CDR1 and CDR2 sequences are LNHNV and YYDKDF (reference sequence). V lost 1 base to trimming and J lost 1 base, with 1 base between them. The CDR3 is 12 residues long. Written as DNA, the CDR3 is TGTGCCACCAGCAGAGGGAACACTGAAGCTTTCTTT. This gives the protein CATSRGNTEAFF.

The chain recombines TRBV5-1 with TRBJ2-4; TRBD1 matches at 8 bases. J lost 2 bases, V lost 4 bases, and 8 bases had no gene match. CDR1 is SGHRS and CDR2 is YFSETQ in the germline V gene. The CDR3 spans 16 residues. The CDR3 spells CASSPRQGRPKNIQYF. DNA of the CDR3: TGCGCCAGCAGCCCTCGACAGGGGAGACCCAAAAACATTCAGTACTTC.

V and J are TRBV7-2 and TRBJ2-3; D uncertain. Trimming shortened V by 5 bases and J by 6 bases, and 12 bases separated the two germline ends. There are 13 residues in the CDR3. Germline-derived CDR1 and CDR2 are SGHTA and FQGNSA. CDR3 sequence: CASSPRSRDTQYF. As DNA, the CDR3 is TGTGCCAGCAGCCCTCGATCAAGGGATACGCAGTATTTT.

In this sample, this clonotype turned up a few times. The rearrangement links TRBV4-3 to TRBJ2-3; weak D call: TRBD1 (6 bases). V was shortened by 8 bases and J by 2 bases, with 17 bases between the two germline ends. CDR1 and CDR2 (germline): LGHNA, YSLEER. The CDR3 runs 15 residues. DNA of the CDR3: TGCGCCAGCTCGCGCTTACAGGGATTCACAGATACGCAGTATTTT. This encodes CASSRLQGFTDTQYF.